In its sample, the clone carrying this T cell receptor (beta chain) was seen a few times. The antigen is unknown. The CDR3 is 11 amino acids. V lost 4 bases and J 5 bases, leaving 3 bases between the germline ends. The germline gives CDR1 GTSNPN, CDR2 SVGIG (reference sequence). These data are taken from a study of PD-1 blockade in classical Hodgkin lymphoma. Time point given: cycle 4 day 1 (C4D1), after less than 7 weeks of nivolumab. Every patient had relapsed following autologous stem cell transplantation, and cohorts differed in brentuximab vedotin exposure. Clones were read by immunoSEQ multiplex PCR, and TCRdb kept only the in-frame ones, dropping some. The table lists fewer than 45,000 clones, roughly 65% of them singletons. General study results and limits: Later analyses included only patients treated at least 1 year post-ASCT.

V is TRBV30 and J is TRBJ1-6; D not resolved. The source was peripheral blood mononuclear cells (PBMCs), collected before the fourth cycle of nivolumab. This sequence was found in a human donor with classical Hodgkin lymphoma. CDR3 nucleotide sequence: TGTGCCTGGACAGATAATTCACCCCTCCACTTT. Translation gives CAWTDNSPLHF.